This T cell receptor beta chain was retrieved from a study of T-cell reconstitution after alpha-beta-depleted transplantation in children. There are many counts of this clonotype. Unique molecular identifiers were used in preparing the TCRbeta library. From the PCR reads, TCRdb called clonotypes with MiXCR, one entry per CDR3 protein. The sample lists 70,000 to 95,000 distinct CDR3 sequences, roughly an eighth occurring once. The CDR3 length is 15 residues. CDR1 and CDR2 from the germline V gene are SGHRS and YFSETQ. V shed 5 bases, J shed 2 bases, and the junction held 4 bases outside the gene matches.

The sequence came from a human donor who donated a stem cell graft to a child with inherited bone marrow failure. V gene TRBV5-1 combines with J gene TRBJ1-2, with 12 bases fitting TRBD1. Specimen: PBMCs from the stem cell graft donor, collected from the stem cell graft. CDR3 in DNA: TGCGCCAGCAGTGAGGGGACAGGGGGCAACTATGGCTACACCTTC. It encodes CASSEGTGGNYGYTF.